The sequence of this T cell receptor (beta chain) was determined in a study of T cells in Graves' hyperthyroidism and ophthalmopathy. About the research overall: Peripheral blood was secured at the point of initial diagnosis, before any treatment.

The length of the CDR3 is 13 residues. J lost 6 bases, V lost 8 bases, and 9 bases had no gene match. From germline, CDR1 is MNHNS and CDR2 SASEGT. This clonotype was found a few times. Diagnoses were established using clinical symptoms, serum thyroxine and TRAb, thyroid ultrasound and orbital computed tomography. Researchers amplified the TCR beta CDR3 regions from RNA transcripts. In the first-round RT-PCR of the TCR CDR3, the HTBI primer set was used. One entry per CDR3 protein, called by TCRdb with MiXCR from the multiplex PCR reads. Of fewer than 800,000 distinct CDR3 sequences listed, 15% to 20% were seen once; the top ten hold roughly 8%.

Sequenced: blood. This clonotype was obtained from a man aged 18 to 29 with Graves' hyperthyroidism. This chain connects TRBV6-1 to TRBJ2-7; 8 bases are a match to TRBD1. The DNA for the CDR3 is TGTGCCAGCCTAGGGACAGGACGTAGCGAGCAGTACTTC. Protein sequence: CASLGTGRSEQYF.